This T cell receptor (beta chain) was captured in a study of blood T cell repertoires in COVID-19. Germline CDR1 is LGHNA and CDR2 is YNFKEQ. V lost 0 bases and J 2 bases, leaving 14 bases between the germline ends. The CDR3 loop spans 16 amino acids. The data were produced by immunoSEQ multiplex PCR, yet TCRdb's version contains in-frame clones alone and is incomplete. The table shows some 130,000 clones, with more than 90% occurring only once. The TCR originated in a man aged 55 to 69 with COVID-19, enrolled during active disease. The chain recombines TRBV4-2 with TRBJ2-7, with D possibly matching TRBD2 (5 bases). Sequenced sample: peripheral blood. Here the CDR3 reads CASSQENEAATYEQYF. The CDR3, as DNA: TGTGCCAGCAGCCAAGAAAACGAAGCGGCAACCTACGAGCAGTACTTC.